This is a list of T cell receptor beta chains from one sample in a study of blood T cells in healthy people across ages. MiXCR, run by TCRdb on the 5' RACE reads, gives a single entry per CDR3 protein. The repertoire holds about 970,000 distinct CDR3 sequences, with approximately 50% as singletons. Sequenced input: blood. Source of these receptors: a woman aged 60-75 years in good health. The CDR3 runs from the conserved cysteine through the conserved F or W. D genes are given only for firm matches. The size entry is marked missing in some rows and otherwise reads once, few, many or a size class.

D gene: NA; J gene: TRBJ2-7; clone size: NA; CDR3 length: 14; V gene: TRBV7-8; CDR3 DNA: TGTGCCAGCAGCAACAGGGCCCTACCCTACGAGCAGTACTTC; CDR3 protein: CASSNRALPYEQYF
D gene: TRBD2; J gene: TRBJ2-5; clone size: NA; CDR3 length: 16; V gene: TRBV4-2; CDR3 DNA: TGTGCCAGCAGCCAGGGACTAGCGGAGGGGGGCAATGAGCAGTACTTC; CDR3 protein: CASSQGLAEGGNEQYF
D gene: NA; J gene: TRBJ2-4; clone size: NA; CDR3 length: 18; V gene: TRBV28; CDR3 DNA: TGTGCCAGCAGTTTCCCAAAGAGGGACGGTCTAGCCAAAAACATTCAGTACTTC; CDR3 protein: CASSFPKRDGLAKNIQYF
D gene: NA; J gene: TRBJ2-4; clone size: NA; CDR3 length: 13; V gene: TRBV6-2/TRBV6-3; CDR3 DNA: TGTGCCAGCAACCCCCGGGCAAAAAACATTCAGTACTTC; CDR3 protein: CASNPRAKNIQYF
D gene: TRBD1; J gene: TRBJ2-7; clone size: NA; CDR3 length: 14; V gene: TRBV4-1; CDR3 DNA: TGCGCCAGCAGCCAAGATGGGACAGGGCGCGAGCAGTACTTC; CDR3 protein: CASSQDGTGREQYF
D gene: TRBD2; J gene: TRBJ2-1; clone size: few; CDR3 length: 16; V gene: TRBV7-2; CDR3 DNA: TGTGCCAGCAGCATCCTAATTAGCGGGAGACTAAATGAGCAGTTCTTC; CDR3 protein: CASSILISGRLNEQFF
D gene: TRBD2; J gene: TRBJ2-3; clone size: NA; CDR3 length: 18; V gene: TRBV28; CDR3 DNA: TGTGCCAGCAGCCGGCGACAGCGTAGCGGGTTCGGCACAGATACGCAGTATTTT; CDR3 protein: CASSRRQRSGFGTDTQYF
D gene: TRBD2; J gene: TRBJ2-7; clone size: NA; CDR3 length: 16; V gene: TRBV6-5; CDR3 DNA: TGTGCCAGCAGAGGGTCGGCGGGAGGTTTTCTGGGCGAGCAGTACTTC; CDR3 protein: CASRGSAGGFLGEQYF
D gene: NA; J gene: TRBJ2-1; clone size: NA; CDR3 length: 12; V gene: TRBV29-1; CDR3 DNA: TGCAGCGCCGGCTGGGCGCAGGGTGAGCAGTTCTTC; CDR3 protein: CSAGWAQGEQFF
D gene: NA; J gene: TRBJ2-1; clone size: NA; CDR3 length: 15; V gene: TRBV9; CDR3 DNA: TGTGCCAGCAGCACTTCAGCTGGCCAGGGCTATGAGCAGTTCTTC; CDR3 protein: CASSTSAGQGYEQFF
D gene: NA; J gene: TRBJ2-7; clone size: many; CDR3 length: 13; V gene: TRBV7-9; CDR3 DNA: TGTGCCAGCTCCCGGGGGCCCTCCTACGAGCAGTACTTC; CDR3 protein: CASSRGPSYEQYF
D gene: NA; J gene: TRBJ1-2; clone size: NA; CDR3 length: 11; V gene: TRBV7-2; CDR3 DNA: TGTGCCGGCAGTCTCGAGAGGGGCTACACCTTC; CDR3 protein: CAGSLERGYTF
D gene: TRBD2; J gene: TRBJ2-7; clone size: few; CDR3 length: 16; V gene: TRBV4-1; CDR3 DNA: TGCGCCAGCAGGCCAAGATCTCTCGGGGGAGGGTACGAGCAGTACTTC; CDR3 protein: CASRPRSLGGGYEQYF
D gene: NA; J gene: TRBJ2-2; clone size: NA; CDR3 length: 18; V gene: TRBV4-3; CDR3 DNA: TGCGCCAGCAGCCAAGGGTACTCCGCAGAACTCCGAACCGGGGAGCTGTTTTTT; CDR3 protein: CASSQGYSAELRTGELFF
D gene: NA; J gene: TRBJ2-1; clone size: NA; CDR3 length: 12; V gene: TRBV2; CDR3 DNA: TGTGCCAGCAGGGGAGAGGGAGTTCCGCAGTTCTTC; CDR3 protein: CASRGEGVPQFF
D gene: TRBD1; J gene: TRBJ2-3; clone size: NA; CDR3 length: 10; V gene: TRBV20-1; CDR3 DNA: TGCAGTGCCTGGGACAGGGAGCAGTATTTT; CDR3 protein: CSAWDREQYF
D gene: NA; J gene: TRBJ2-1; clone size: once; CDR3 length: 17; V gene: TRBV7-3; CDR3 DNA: TGTGCCGGCAGCCGAGGCCGGAGGTCGGACACTTCCAATGAGCAGTTCTTC; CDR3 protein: CAGSRGRRSDTSNEQFF
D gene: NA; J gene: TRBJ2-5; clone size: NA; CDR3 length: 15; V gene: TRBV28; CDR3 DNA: TGTGCCAGCGGTAAAGGGCCCGCCGGGGCAGAGACCCAGTACTTC; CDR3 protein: CASGKGPAGAETQYF
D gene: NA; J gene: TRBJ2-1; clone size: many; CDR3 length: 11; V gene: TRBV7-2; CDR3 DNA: TGTGCCAGCAGAAGCTACAATGAGCAGTTCTTC; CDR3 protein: CASRSYNEQFF
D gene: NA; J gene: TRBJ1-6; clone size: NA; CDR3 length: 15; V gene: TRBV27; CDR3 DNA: TGTGCCAGCAGTGGCGGGATACGGCAAAATTCACCCCTCCACTTT; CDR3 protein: CASSGGIRQNSPLHF
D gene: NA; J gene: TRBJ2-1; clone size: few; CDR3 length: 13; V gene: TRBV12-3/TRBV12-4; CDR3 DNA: TGTGCCAGCAGTGCCCCAAGTAGTCGTGAGCAGTTCTTC; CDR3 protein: CASSAPSSREQFF
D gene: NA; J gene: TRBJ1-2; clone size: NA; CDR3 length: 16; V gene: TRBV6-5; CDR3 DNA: TGTGCCAGCAGTTACTCGAGAGGGGGGGGCACTGGGGGCTACACCTTC; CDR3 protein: CASSYSRGGGTGGYTF
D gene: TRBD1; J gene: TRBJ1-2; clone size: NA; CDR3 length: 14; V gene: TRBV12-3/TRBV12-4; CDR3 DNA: TGTGCCAGCACCCGGACAGGAATTAACTATGGCTACACCTTC; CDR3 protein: CASTRTGINYGYTF
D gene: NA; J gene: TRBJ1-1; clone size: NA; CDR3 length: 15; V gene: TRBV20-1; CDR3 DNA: TGCAGTGCTTCCCCCCGGGGGTCCCTGAACACTGAAGCTTTCTTT; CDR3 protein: CSASPRGSLNTEAFF
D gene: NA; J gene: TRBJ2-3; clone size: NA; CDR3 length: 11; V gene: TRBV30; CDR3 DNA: TGTGCCTGGAGAGAGTTGGATACGCAGTATTTT; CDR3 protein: CAWRELDTQYF
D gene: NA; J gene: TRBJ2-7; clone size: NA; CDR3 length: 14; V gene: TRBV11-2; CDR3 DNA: TGTGCCAGCAGCTTAGAACGGACTACCTACGAGCAGTACTTC; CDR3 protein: CASSLERTTYEQYF
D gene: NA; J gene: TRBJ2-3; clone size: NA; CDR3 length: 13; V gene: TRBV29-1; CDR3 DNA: TGCAGCGCAACAGGGTTTGCCACAGATGCGCAGTATTTT; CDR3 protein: CSATGFATDAQYF